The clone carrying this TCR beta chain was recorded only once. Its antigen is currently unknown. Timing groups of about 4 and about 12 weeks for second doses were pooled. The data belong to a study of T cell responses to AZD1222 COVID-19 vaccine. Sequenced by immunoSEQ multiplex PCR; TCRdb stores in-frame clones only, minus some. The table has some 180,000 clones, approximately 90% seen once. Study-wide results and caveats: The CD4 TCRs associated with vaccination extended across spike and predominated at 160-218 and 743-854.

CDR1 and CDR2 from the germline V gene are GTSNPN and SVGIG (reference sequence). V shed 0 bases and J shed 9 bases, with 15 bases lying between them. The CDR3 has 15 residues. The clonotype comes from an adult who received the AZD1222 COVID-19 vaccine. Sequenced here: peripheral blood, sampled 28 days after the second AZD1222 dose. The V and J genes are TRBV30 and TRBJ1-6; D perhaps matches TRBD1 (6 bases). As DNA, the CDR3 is TGTGCCTGGAGTGTACGAGTGACAGGTAGTTCACCCCTCCACTTT. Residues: CAWSVRVTGSSPLHF.